This T cell receptor (beta chain) originates from a study of regulatory T cells in long-lasting Graves disease. V shed 0 bases, J shed 6 bases, and the junction held 4 bases outside the gene matches. CDR3 size: 15 residues. Germline V gene data show CDR1 as LGHDT and CDR2 as YNNKEL (reference sequence). Time point reported: persistent/refractory GD, antithyroid drugs over 5 years with positive TRAb. The authors made the TCR library using RNA they extracted from PBMCs. Arm-PCR with iRepertoire HTBI primers amplified the CDR3 regions for these TCR beta libraries. MiXCR, run by TCRdb on the multiplex PCR reads, gives a single entry per CDR3 protein. This sample has some 280,000 distinct CDR3 sequences; roughly 21% occur once, and the top ten carry 56%.

The source material was peripheral blood mononuclear cells (PBMCs), sampled when the disease was refractory, from a patient treated with antithyroid drugs. This sequence joins TRBV3-1 and TRBJ2-7; 11 bases map to TRBD2. The TCR sequence derives from a female donor with Graves disease. The CDR3 spells CASSQELAGEGEQYF. CDR3 bases: TGTGCCAGCAGCCAAGAACTAGCGGGAGAAGGCGAGCAGTACTTC.